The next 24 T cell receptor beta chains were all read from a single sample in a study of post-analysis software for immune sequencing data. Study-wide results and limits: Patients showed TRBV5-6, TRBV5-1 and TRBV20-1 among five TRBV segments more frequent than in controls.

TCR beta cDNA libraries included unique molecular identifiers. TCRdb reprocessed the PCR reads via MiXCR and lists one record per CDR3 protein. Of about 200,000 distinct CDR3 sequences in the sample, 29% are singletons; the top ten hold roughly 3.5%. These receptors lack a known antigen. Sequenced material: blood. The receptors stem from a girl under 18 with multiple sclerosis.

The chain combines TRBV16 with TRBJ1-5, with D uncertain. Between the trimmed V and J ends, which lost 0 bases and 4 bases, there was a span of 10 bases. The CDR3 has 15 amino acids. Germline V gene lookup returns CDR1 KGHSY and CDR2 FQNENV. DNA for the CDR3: TGTGCCAGCAGCCAATCATTGCCCAGAAATCAGCCCCAGCATTTT. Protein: CASSQSLPRNQPQHF.

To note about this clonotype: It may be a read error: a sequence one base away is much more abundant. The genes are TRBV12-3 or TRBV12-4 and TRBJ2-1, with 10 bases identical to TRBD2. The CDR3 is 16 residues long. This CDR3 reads CVSSFLLAGSYNEQFF. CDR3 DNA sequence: TGTGTCAGCAGTTTCCTACTAGCGGGGTCCTACAATGAGCAGTTCTTC.

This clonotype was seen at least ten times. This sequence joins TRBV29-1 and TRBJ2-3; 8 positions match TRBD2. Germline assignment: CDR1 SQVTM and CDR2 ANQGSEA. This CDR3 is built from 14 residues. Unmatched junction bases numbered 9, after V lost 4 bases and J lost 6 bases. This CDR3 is CSVGIGGASDTQYF. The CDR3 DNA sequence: TGCAGCGTTGGTATCGGGGGGGCCTCCGATACGCAGTATTTT.

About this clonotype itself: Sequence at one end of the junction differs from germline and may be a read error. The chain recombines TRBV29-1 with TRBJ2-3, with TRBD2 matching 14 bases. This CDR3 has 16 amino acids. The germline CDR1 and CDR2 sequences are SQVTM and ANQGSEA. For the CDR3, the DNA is TGCAGCGCTGAAGACCGACTAGCGGGGGGGCCTGGTTCGCAGTATTTT. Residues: CSAEDRLAGGPGSQYF.

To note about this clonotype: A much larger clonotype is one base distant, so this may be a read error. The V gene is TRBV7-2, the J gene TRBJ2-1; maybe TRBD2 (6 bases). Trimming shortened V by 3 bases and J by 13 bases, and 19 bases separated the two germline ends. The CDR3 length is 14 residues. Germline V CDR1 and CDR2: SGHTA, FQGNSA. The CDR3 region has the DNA TGTGCCAGCAGCTTGTTAACCAGGGAGGAGACCCAGTTCTTC. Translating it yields CASSLLTREETQFF.

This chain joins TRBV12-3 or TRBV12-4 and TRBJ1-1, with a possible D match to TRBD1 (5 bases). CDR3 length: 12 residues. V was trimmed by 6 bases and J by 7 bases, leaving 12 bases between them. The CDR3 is CASSRGGGEAFF. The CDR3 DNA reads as TGTGCCAGCAGCCGGGGGGGAGGTGAAGCTTTCTTT.

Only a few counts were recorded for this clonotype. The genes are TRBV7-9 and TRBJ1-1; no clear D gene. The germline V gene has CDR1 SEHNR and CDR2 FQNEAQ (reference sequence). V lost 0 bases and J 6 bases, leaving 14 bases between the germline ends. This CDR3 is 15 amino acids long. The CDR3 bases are TGTGCCAGCAGCTTAGCAGCAGGTACTAGGGCTGAAGCTTTCTTT. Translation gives CASSLAAGTRAEAFF.

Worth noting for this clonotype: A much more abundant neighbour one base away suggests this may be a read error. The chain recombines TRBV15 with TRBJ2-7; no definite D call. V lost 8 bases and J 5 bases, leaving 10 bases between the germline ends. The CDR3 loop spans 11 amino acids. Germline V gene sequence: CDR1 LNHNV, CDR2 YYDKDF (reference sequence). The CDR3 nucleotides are TGTGCCACCGCTAGACGAGACGAGCAGTACTTC. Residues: CATARRDEQYF.

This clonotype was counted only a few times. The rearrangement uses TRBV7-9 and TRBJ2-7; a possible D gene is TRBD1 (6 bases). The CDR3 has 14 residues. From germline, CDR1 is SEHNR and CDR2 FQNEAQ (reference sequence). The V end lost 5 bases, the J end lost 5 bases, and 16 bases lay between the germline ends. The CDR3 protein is CASSPLGRGHEQYF. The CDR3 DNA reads TGTGCCAGCAGCCCACTCGGCAGGGGCCACGAGCAGTACTTC.

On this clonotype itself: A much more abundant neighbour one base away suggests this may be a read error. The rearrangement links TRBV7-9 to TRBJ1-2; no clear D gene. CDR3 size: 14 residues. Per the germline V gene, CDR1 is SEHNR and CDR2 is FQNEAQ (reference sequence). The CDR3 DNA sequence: TGTGCCGGCAGCGAAGCGGGCACACGATATGGCTACACCTTC. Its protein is CAGSEAGTRYGYTF.

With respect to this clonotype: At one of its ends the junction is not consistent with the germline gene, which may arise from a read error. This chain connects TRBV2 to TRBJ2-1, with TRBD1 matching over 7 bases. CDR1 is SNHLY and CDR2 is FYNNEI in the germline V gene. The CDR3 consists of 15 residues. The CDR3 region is CTSSEGAWDYNEQFF. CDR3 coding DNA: TGTACCAGCAGTGAGGGGGCCTGGGACTACAATGAGCAGTTCTTC.

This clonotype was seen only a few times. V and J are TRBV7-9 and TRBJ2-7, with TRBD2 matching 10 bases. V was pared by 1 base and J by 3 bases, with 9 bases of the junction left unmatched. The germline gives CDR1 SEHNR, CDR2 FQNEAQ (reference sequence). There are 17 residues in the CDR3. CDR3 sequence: CASSLVSLAGVHYEQYF. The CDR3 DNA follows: TGTGCCAGCAGCTTAGTGAGCCTAGCGGGGGTGCACTACGAGCAGTACTTC.

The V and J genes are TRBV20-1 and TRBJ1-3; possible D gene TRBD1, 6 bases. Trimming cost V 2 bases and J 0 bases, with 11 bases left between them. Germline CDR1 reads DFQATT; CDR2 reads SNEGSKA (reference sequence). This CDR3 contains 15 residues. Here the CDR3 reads CSARPQGFSGNTIYF. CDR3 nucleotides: TGCAGTGCTAGACCTCAGGGGTTCTCTGGAAACACCATATATTTT.

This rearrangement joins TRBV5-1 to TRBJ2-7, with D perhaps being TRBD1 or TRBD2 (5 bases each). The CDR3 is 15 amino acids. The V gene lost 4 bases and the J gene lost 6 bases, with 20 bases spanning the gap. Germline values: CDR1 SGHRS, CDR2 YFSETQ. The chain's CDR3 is CASSLTGTGRAEQYF. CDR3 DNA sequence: TGCGCCAGCAGCCTGACCGGGACGGGGCGAGCCGAGCAGTACTTC.

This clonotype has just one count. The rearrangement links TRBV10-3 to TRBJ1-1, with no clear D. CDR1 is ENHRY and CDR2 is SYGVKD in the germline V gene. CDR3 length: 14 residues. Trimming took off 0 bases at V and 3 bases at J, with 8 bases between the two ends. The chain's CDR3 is CAISESEEDTEAFF. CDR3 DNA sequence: TGTGCCATCAGTGAGTCGGAGGAGGACACTGAAGCTTTCTTT.

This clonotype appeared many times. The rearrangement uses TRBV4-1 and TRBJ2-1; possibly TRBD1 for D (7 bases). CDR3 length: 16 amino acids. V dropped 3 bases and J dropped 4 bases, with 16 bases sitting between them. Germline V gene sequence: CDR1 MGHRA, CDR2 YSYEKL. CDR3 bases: TGCGCCAGCAGCCACCTGGCACAGGGGACTTACAATGAGCAGTTCTTC. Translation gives CASSHLAQGTYNEQFF.

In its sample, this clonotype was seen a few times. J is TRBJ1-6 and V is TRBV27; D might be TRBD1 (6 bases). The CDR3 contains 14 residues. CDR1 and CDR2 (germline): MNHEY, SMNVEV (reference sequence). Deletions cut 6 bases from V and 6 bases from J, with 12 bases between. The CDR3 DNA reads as TGTGCCAGCAGGGTGACAGGAGCTAATTCACCCCTCCACTTT. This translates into CASRVTGANSPLHF.

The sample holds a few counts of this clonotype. The CDR3 sequence: CASSGGRIEKLFF. CDR3 coding DNA: TGTGCCAGCAGCGGGGGGCGTATAGAAAAACTGTTTTTT. This sequence joins TRBV6-1 and TRBJ1-4; a possible D gene is TRBD1 (6 bases). Germline CDR1 MNHNS, CDR2 SASEGT. CDR3 length equals 13 residues. With 6 bases removed from V and 8 bases from J, the gap between germline ends came to 13 bases.

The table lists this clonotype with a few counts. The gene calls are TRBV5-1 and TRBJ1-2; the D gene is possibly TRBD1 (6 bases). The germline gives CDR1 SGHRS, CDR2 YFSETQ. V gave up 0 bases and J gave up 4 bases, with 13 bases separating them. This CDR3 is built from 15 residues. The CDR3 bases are TGCGCCAGCAGCTTGGCCCCGAAGGGGGGCTATGGCTACACCTTC. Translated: CASSLAPKGGYGYTF.

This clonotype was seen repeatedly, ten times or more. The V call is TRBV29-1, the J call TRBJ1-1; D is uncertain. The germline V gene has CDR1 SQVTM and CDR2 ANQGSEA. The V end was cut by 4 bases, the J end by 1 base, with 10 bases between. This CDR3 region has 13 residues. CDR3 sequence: CSVVSRQNTEAFF. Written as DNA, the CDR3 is TGCAGCGTTGTTTCCAGACAGAACACTGAAGCTTTCTTT. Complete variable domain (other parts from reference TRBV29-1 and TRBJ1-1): SAVISQKPSRDICQRGTSLTIQCQVDSQVTMMFWYRQQPGQSLTLIATANQGSEATYESGFVIDKFPISRPNLTFSTLTVSNMSPEDSSIYLCSVVSRQNTEAFFGQGTRLTVV.

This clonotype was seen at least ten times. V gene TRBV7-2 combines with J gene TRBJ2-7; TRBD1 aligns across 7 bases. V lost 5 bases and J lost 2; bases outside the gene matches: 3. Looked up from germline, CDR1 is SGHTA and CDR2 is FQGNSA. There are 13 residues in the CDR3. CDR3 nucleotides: TGTGCCAGCAGCGCGCAGGGGGCCTACGAGCAGTACTTC. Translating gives CASSAQGAYEQYF.

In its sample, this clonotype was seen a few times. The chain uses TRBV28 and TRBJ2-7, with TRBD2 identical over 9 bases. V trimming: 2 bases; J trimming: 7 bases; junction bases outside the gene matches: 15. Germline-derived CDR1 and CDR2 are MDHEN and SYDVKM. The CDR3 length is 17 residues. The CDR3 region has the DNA TGTGCCAGCAGTTTAGAGTGGGCGGGAGGGCCGGTCAATGAGCAGTACTTC. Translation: CASSLEWAGGPVNEQYF.

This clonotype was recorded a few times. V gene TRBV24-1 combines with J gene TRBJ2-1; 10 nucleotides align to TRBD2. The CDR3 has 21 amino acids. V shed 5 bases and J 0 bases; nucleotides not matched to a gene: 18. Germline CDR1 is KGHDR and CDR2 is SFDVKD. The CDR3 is CATSGSGRAFLGSSSYNEQFF. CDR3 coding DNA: TGTGCCACCAGTGGAAGCGGGAGGGCCTTCCTTGGGAGCAGCTCCTACAATGAGCAGTTCTTC.

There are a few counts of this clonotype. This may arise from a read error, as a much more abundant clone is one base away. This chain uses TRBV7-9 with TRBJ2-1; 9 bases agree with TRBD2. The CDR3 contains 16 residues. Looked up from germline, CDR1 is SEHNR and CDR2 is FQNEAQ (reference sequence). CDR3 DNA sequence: TGTGCCAGCGGCTTCCCCGGGACTAGCTTCGGCAATGAGCAGTTCTTC. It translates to CASGFPGTSFGNEQFF.